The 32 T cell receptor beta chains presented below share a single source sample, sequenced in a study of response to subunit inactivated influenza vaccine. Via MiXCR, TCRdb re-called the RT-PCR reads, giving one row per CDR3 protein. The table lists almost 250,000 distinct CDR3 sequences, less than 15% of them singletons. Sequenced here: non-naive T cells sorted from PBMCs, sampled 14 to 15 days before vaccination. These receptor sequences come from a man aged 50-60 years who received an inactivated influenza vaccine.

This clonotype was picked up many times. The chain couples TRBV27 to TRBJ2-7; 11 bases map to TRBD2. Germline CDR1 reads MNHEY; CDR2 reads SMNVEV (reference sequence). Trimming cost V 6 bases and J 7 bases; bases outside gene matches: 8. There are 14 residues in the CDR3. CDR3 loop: CASSPSGGPSEQYF. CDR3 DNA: TGTGCCAGCAGCCCTAGCGGGGGGCCTAGTGAGCAGTACTTC.

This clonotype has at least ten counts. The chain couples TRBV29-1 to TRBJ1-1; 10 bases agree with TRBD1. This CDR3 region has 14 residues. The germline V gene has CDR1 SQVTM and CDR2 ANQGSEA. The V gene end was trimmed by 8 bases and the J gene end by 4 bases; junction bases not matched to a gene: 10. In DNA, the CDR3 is TGCAGCACTTCCGGGGACAGGGGTGGCACTGAAGCTTTCTTT. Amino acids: CSTSGDRGGTEAFF.

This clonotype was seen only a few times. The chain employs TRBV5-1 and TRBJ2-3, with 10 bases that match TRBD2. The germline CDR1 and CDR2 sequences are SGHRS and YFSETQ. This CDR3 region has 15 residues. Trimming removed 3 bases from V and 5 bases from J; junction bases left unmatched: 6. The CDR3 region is CASSSAGGPRDTQYF. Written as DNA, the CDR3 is TGCGCCAGCAGCTCAGCGGGGGGGCCGAGAGATACGCAGTATTTT.

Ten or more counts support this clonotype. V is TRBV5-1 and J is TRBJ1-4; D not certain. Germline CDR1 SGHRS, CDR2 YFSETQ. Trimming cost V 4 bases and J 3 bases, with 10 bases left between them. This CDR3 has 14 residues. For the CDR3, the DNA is TGCGCCAGCAGCCCGGCGGGCGCTAATGAAAAACTGTTTTTT. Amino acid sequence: CASSPAGANEKLFF. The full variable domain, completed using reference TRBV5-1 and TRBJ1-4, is KAGVTQTPRYLIKTRGQQVTLSCSPISGHRSVSWYQQTPGQGLQFLFEYFSETQRNKGNFPGRFSGRQFSNSRSEMNVSTLELGDSALYLCASSPAGANEKLFFGSGTQLSVL.

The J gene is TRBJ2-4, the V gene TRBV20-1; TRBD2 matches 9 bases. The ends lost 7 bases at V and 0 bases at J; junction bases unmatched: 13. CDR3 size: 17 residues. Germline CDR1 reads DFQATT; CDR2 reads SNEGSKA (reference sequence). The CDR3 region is CSVPSAGGLIAKNIQYF. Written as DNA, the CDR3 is TGCAGTGTCCCGTCCGCGGGGGGGTTGATAGCCAAAAACATTCAGTACTTC.

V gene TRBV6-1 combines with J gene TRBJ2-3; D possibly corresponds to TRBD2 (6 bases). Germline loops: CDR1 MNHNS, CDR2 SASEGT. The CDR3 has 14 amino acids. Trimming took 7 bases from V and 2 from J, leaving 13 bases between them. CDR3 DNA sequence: TGTGCCAGCAAGAAGTGGGGGGACACAGATACGCAGTATTTT. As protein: CASKKWGDTDTQYF.

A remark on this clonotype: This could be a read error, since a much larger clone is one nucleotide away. This CDR3 reads CSAGVEQLF. The CDR3 bases are TGCAGTGCTGGGGTTGAGCAGCTCTTC. The chain links TRBV20-1 to TRBJ2-1; D call uncertain. The CDR3 is made up of 9 amino acids. Germline CDR1 is DFQATT and CDR2 is SNEGSKA (reference sequence).

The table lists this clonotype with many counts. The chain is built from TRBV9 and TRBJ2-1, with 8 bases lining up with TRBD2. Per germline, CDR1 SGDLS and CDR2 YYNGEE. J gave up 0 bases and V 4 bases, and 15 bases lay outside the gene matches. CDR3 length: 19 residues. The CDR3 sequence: CASSLTSARPLSSYNEQFF. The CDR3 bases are TGTGCCAGCAGCTTGACTAGCGCCCGGCCTTTAAGCTCCTACAATGAGCAGTTCTTC.

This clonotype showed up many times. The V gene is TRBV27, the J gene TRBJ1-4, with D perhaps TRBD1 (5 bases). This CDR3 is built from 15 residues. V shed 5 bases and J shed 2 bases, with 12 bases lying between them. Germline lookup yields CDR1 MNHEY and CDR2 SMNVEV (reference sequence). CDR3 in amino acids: CASSRRVGTNEKLFF. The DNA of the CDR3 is TGTGCCAGCAGTCGCAGGGTCGGCACTAATGAAAAACTGTTTTTT. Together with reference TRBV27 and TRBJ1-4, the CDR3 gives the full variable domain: EAQVTQNPRYLITVTGKKLTVTCSQNMNHEYMSWYRQDPGLGLRQIYYSMNVEVTDKGDVPEGYKVSRKEKRNFPLILESPSPNQTSLYFCASSRRVGTNEKLFFGSGTQLSVL.

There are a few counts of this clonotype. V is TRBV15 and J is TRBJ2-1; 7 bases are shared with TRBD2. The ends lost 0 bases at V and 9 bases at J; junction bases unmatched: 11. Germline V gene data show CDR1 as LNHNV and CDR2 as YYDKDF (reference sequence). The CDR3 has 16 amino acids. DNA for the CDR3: TGTGCCACCAGCAGAGATCTAGCGGCCTCTGAGGCTGAGCAGTTCTTC. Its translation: CATSRDLAASEAEQFF.

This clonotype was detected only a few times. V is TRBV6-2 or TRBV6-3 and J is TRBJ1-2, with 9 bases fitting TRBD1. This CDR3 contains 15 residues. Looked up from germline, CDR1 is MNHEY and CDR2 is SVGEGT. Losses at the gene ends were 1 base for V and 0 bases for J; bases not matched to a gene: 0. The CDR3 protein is CASSYWTGANYGYTF. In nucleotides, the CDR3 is TGTGCCAGCAGTTACTGGACAGGGGCTAACTATGGCTACACCTTC.

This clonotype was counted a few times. The CDR3 sequence is CASSSGPLGNQPQHF. In DNA form, the CDR3 reads TGCGCCAGCAGCTCCGGGCCTCTCGGCAATCAGCCCCAGCATTTT. The rearrangement joins TRBV5-1 to TRBJ1-5, with no clear D. Germline V lookup: CDR1 SGHRS, CDR2 YFSETQ. This CDR3 has 15 residues. Trimming removed 3 bases at V and 2 bases at J, with 12 bases between.

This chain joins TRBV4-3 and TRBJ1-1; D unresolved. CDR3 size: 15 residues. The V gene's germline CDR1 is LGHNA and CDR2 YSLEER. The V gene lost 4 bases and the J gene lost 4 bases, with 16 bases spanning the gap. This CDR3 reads CASSLAVGSGTEAFF. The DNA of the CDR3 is TGCGCCAGCAGCCTAGCGGTGGGCTCCGGCACTGAAGCTTTCTTT.

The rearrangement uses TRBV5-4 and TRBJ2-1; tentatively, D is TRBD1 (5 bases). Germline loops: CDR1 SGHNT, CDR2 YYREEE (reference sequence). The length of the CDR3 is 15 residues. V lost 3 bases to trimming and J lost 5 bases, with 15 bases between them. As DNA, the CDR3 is TGTGCCAGCAGCTCCTCGAGTGACAGCCACAATGAGCAGTTCTTC. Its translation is CASSSSSDSHNEQFF.

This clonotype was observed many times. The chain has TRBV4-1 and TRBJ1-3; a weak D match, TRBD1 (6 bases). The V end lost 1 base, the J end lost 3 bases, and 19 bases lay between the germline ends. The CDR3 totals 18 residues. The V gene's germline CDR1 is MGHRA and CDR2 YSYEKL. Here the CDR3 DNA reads TGCGCCAGCAGCCAAGTAACCCGGGGGGCTCTGGGTGGAAACACCATATATTTT. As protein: CASSQVTRGALGGNTIYF.

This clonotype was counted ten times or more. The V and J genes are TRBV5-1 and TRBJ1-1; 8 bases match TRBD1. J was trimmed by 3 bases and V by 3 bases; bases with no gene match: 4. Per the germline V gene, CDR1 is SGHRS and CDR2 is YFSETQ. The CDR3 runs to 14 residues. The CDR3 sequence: CASSSGQVYTEAFF. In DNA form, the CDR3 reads TGCGCCAGCAGCTCGGGACAGGTTTACACTGAAGCTTTCTTT.

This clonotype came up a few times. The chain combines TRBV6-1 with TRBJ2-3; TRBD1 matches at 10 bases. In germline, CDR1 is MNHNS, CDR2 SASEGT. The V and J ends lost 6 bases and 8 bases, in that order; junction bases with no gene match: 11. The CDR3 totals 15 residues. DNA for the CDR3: TGTGCCAGCAGCCGGGACAGGGGACCACCGGGTACGCAGTATTTT. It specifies CASSRDRGPPGTQYF.

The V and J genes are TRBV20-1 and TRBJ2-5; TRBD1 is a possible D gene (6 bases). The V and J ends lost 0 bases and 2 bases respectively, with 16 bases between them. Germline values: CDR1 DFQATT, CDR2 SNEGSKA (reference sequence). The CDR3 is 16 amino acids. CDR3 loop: CSARDWLQGPQETQYF. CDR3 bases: TGCAGTGCTAGAGATTGGTTGCAGGGGCCACAAGAGACCCAGTACTTC.

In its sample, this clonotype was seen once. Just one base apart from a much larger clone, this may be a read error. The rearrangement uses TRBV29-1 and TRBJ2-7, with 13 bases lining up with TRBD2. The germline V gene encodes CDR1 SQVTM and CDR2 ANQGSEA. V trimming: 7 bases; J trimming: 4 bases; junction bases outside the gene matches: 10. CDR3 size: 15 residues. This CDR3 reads CSASPGLAGVYEQYF. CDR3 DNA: TGCAGCGCTTCCCCCGGACTAGCGGGAGTATACGAGCAGTACTTC.

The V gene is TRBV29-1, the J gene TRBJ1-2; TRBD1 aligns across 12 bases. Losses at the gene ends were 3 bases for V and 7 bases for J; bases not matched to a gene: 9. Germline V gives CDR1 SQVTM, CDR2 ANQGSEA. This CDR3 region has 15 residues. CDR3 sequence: CSVDPGQGASFGYTF. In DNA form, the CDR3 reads TGCAGCGTTGACCCGGGACAGGGGGCGAGTTTTGGCTACACCTTC.

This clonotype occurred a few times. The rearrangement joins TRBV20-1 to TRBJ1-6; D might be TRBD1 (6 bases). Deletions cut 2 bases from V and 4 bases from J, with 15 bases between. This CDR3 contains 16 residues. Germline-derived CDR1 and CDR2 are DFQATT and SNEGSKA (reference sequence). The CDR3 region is CSARTQGIRYNSPLHF. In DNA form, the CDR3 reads TGCAGTGCTAGAACCCAGGGGATTAGGTATAATTCACCCCTCCACTTT.

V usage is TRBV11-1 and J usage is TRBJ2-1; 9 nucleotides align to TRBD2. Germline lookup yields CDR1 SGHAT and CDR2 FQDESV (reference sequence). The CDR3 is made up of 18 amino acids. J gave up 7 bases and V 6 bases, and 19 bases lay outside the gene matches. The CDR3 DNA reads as TGTGCCAGCAGTCACGATATCCCGGGTAGCGGGAGCTGGAATGAGCAGTTCTTC. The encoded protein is CASSHDIPGSGSWNEQFF. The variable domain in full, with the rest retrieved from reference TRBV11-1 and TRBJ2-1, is EAEVAQSPRYKITEKSQAVAFWCDPISGHATLYWYRQILGQGPELLVQFQDESVVDDSQLPKDRFSAERLKGVDSTLKIQPAELGDSAMYLCASSHDIPGSGSWNEQFFGPGTRLTVL.

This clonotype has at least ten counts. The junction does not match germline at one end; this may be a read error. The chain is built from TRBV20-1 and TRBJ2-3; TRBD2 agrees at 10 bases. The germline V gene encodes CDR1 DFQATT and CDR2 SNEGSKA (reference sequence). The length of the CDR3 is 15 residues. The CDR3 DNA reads TGCAGCGCTATCCCCCTGACTAGCGGGTCTGGTACGCAGTATTTT. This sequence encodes CSAIPLTSGSGTQYF.

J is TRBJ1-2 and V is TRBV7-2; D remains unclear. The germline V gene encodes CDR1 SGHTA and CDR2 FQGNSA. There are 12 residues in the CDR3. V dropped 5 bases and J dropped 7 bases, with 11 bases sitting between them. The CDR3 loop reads CASSVPGFGYTF. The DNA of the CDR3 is TGTGCCAGCAGCGTCCCCGGGTTTGGCTACACCTTC.

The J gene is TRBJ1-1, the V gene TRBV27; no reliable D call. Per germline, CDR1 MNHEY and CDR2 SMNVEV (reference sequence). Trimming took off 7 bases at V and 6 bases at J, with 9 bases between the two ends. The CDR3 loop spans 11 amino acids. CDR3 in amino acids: CASIEGAEAFF. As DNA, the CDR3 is TGTGCCAGCATTGAGGGAGCTGAAGCTTTCTTT.

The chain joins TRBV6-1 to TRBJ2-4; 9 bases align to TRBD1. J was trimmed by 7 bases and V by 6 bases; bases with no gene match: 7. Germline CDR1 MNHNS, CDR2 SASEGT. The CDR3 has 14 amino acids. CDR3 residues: CASRVDRGANIQYF. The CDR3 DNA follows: TGTGCCAGCAGGGTGGACAGGGGCGCCAACATTCAGTACTTC.

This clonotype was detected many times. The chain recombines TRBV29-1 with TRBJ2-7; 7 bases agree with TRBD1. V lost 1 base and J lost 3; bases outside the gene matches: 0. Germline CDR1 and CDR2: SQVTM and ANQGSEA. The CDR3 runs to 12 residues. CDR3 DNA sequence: TGCAGCGTTGAAGGGACAGGCTACGAGCAGTACTTC. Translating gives CSVEGTGYEQYF.

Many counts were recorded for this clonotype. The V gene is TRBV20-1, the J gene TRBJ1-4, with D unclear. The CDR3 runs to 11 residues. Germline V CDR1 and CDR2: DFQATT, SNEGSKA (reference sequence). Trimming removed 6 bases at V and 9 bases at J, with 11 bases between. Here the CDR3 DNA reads TGCAGTGCCCCTCTAAGTCAAAAACTGTTTTTT. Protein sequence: CSAPLSQKLFF.

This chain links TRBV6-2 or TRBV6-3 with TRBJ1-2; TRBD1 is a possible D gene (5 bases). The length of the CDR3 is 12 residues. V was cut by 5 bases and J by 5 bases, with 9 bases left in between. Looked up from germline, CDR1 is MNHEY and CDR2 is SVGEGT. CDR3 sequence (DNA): TGTGCCAGCAGTCGCAGGGAATATGGCTACACCTTC. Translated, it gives CASSRREYGYTF.

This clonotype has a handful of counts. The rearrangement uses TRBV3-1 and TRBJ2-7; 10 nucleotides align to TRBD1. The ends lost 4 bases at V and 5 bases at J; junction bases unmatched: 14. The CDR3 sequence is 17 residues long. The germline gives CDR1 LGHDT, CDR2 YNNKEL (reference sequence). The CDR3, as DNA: TGTGCCAGCAGCCCTCTTCCCGCCGCCGGGACAGGGGACGAGCAGTACTTC. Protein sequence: CASSPLPAAGTGDEQYF.

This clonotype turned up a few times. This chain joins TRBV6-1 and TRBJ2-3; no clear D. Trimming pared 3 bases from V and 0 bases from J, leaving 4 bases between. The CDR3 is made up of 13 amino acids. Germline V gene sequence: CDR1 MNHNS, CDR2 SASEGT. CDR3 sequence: CASSEGSTDTQYF. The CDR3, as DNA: TGTGCCAGCAGTGAGGGGAGCACAGATACGCAGTATTTT.

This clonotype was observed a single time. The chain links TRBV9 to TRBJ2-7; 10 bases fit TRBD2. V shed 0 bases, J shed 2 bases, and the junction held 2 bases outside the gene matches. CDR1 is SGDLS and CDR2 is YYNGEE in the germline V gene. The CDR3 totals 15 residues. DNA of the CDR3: TGTGCCAGCAGCGTAGCTAGCGGGGGCCCCTACGAGCAGTACTTC. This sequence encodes CASSVASGGPYEQYF.